This paragraph reports one TCR beta chain. Its specificity is not known. The record originates from a study of a mutant IDH1 vaccine in newly diagnosed glioma. Study as a whole: Patients underwent eight vaccinations, which took place in weeks 1, 3, 5, 7, 11, 15, 19 and 23. Points from the study as a whole: Detectable vaccine-induced immune responses arose in around 93% of patients.

The time point is: week 5, during vaccination. Each dose of the vaccine consisted of 300 ug of mutant IDH1 20-mer peptide, with topical imiquimod. V lost 0 bases to trimming and J lost 1 base, with 7 bases between them. The CDR3 spans 14 residues. Germline CDR1 SGHRS, CDR2 YFSETQ. Assay: immunoSEQ multiplex PCR; the TCRdb copy retains only in-frame clones and omits some. The sample includes 50,000 to 70,000 clones, approximately 86% seen only once; the top ten take 3% to 3.5%. The sequence was obtained from a woman aged 18-35 years with glioma. Some clones in this sample may be carry-over from other donors' samples. The chain combines TRBV5-1 with TRBJ1-1; no clear D. The source was PBMCs, collected from a glioma patient whose treatment included an IDH1 peptide vaccine. In DNA, the CDR3 is TGCGCCAGCAGCTTGGCCCGCGGGAACACTGAAGCTTTCTTT. Amino acid sequence: CASSLARGNTEAFF.